Below, 19 T cell receptor beta chains from the same sample are listed, as sequenced in a study of T cell responses to AZD1222 COVID-19 vaccine. The data were produced by immunoSEQ multiplex PCR, yet TCRdb's version contains in-frame clones alone and is incomplete. The sample lists 75,000 to 95,000 clones, roughly nine tenths seen once, with about 5.4% in the top ten. The sequences come from peripheral blood, collected 28 days after the second AZD1222 dose. Source of these receptors: an adult who received the AZD1222 COVID-19 vaccine.

In DNA, the CDR3 is TGTGCCATCAGTGGGGGTGGGGGAAACGAGCAGTACTTC. It specifies CAISGGGGNEQYF. The chain is built from TRBV10-3 and TRBJ2-7; either TRBD1 or TRBD2 may supply D (5 bases each). The CDR3 is made up of 13 amino acids. Looked up from germline, CDR1 is ENHRY and CDR2 is SYGVKD. The V end lost 4 bases, the J end lost 5 bases, and 12 bases lay between the germline ends.

This chain connects TRBV7-9 to TRBJ2-5; D may match TRBD1 or TRBD2 (6 bases each). Per the germline V gene, CDR1 is SEHNR and CDR2 is FQNEAQ (reference sequence). The V end lost 1 base, the J end lost 0 bases, and 9 bases lay between the germline ends. CDR3 length: 15 amino acids. CDR3 in amino acids: CASSLGGGYQETQYF. The CDR3 DNA is TGTGCCAGCAGCTTAGGAGGGGGGTACCAAGAGACCCAGTACTTC. The variable domain in full, completed from reference TRBV7-9 and TRBJ2-5, reads DTGVSQNPRHKITKRGQNVTFRCDPISEHNRLYWYRQTLGQGPEFLTYFQNEAQLEKSRLLSDRFSAERPKGSFSTLEIQRTEQGDSAMYLCASSLGGGYQETQYFGPGTRLLVL.

This clone appeared a single time. The CDR3 bases are TGTGCCAGCAGCATTAGACAGGGATCATACAATGAGCAGTTCTTC. Its translation: CASSIRQGSYNEQFF. The chain carries TRBV7-2 and TRBJ2-1; 7 bases are shared with TRBD1. Germline V gene lookup returns CDR1 SGHTA and CDR2 FQGNSA. The J segment lost 4 bases and the V segment lost 5 bases, leaving 8 bases of the junction unmatched. The CDR3 covers 15 residues.

This rearrangement joins TRBV11-2 to TRBJ2-3, with D uncertain. The germline gives CDR1 SGHAT, CDR2 FQNNGV. V shed 4 bases and J shed 3 bases, with 8 bases lying between them. The CDR3 has 13 residues. The CDR3 loop is CASSSRPTDTQYF. The CDR3 DNA reads as TGTGCCAGCAGCTCCCGTCCTACAGATACGCAGTATTTT. Looking up the rest from reference TRBV11-2 and TRBJ2-3 gives the full variable domain: EAGVAQSPRYKIIEKRQSVAFWCNPISGHATLYWYQQILGQGPKLLIQFQNNGVVDDSQLPKDRFSAERLKGVDSTLKIQPAKLEDSAVYLCASSSRPTDTQYFGPGTRLTVL.

V and J are TRBV11-2 and TRBJ2-2; D unclear. V was pared by 5 bases and J by 8 bases, with 18 bases between. CDR3 size: 15 residues. Germline CDR1 is SGHAT and CDR2 is FQNNGV. The CDR3 coding sequence is TGTGCCAGCAGCCACCATCTCGGTAGGGCAGGGGAGCTGTTTTTT. Translation: CASSHHLGRAGELFF.

The chain joins TRBV11-2 to TRBJ2-3; no clear D gene. V was trimmed by 1 base and J by 4 bases, leaving 3 bases between them. This CDR3 is 12 amino acids long. Germline CDR1 is SGHAT and CDR2 is FQNNGV. The CDR3 here is CASSLVADTQYF. CDR3 bases: TGTGCCAGCAGCTTAGTAGCAGATACGCAGTATTTT. The full variable domain, completed using reference TRBV11-2 and TRBJ2-3, is EAGVAQSPRYKIIEKRQSVAFWCNPISGHATLYWYQQILGQGPKLLIQFQNNGVVDDSQLPKDRFSAERLKGVDSTLKIQPAKLEDSAVYLCASSLVADTQYFGPGTRLTVL.

This clone showed up just a few times. The chain employs TRBV4-1 and TRBJ1-2; D remains ambiguous. Germline CDR1 MGHRA, CDR2 YSYEKL. The CDR3 loop spans 15 amino acids. V was clipped by 2 bases and J by 4 bases, with 14 bases between them. In DNA, the CDR3 is TGCGCCAGCAGCCAAAACTTCTTGGGTGTCTATGGCTACACCTTC. As protein: CASSQNFLGVYGYTF.

The J gene is TRBJ1-1, the V gene TRBV6-5; D unclear. V shed 0 bases and J shed 0 bases, with 5 bases lying between them. The CDR3 consists of 14 residues. CDR1 is MNHEY and CDR2 is SVGAGI in the germline V gene. The CDR3 DNA sequence: TGTGCCAGCAGTTACTCCAAAATGAACACTGAAGCTTTCTTT. It translates to CASSYSKMNTEAFF.

The gene calls are TRBV19 and TRBJ1-1, with 8 bases that match TRBD1. This CDR3 has 15 amino acids. V dropped 5 bases and J dropped 4; count of bases not matched to a gene: 9. Germline CDR1 is LNHDA and CDR2 is SQIVND (reference sequence). CDR3 nucleotide sequence: TGTGCCAGTAGTCCAGAACAGGGGGTGAGCACTGAAGCTTTCTTT. The encoded protein is CASSPEQGVSTEAFF.

The chain has TRBV4-1 and TRBJ2-7, with D tentatively TRBD1 (5 bases). Between the trimmed V and J ends, which lost 4 bases and 6 bases, there was a span of 16 bases. CDR1 MGHRA and CDR2 YSYEKL come from the germline V gene. The CDR3 contains 14 residues. CDR3 in amino acids: CASSLSGRGGEQYV. The CDR3 region has the DNA TGCGCCAGCAGCCTTTCGGGTAGGGGCGGCGAGCAGTACGTC.

The J gene is TRBJ1-2, the V gene TRBV6-5; D is undetermined. Trimming left V 7 bases short and J 6 bases short, with 15 bases between. Germline lookup yields CDR1 MNHEY and CDR2 SVGAGI. The CDR3 length is 13 residues. The CDR3 is CASTPARVNGYTF. For the CDR3, the DNA is TGTGCCAGCACTCCAGCCCGGGTAAATGGCTACACCTTC.

The chain couples TRBV30 to TRBJ1-4, with no clear D. With 2 bases removed from V and 5 bases from J, the gap between germline ends came to 9 bases. Germline V gives CDR1 GTSNPN, CDR2 SVGIG (reference sequence). This CDR3 contains 13 residues. As DNA, the CDR3 is TGTGCCTGGAGTATCGGGGTCAATGAAAAACTGTTTTTT. Translation gives CAWSIGVNEKLFF.

This clone was seen just once. V gene TRBV3-1 (or the pseudogene TRBV3-2) combines with J gene TRBJ1-6; 9 nucleotides align to TRBD1. Germline CDR1 LGHDT, CDR2 YNNKEL (reference sequence). V shed 1 base and J 7 bases; nucleotides not matched to a gene: 8. This CDR3 region has 17 residues. CDR3: CASSQGTGDIGNSPLHF. CDR3 nucleotides: TGTGCCAGCAGCCAAGGGACAGGGGATATCGGGAATTCACCCCTCCACTTT.

The genes are TRBV4-1 and TRBJ2-1, with TRBD1 as a possible D gene (10 bases). V lost 3 bases and J 7 bases, leaving 28 bases between the germline ends. CDR1 is MGHRA and CDR2 is YSYEKL in the germline V gene. The CDR3 has 19 residues. The CDR3 loop reads CASSHGDRGWRGGRNEQFF. CDR3 nucleotides: TGCGCCAGCAGCCACGGGGACAGGGGATGGCGGGGGGGCAGGAATGAGCAGTTCTTC.

The gene calls are TRBV6-2 or TRBV6-3 and TRBJ2-5; the D is unclear. The V end was cut by 0 bases, the J end by 5 bases, with 13 bases between. This CDR3 spans 15 amino acids. The germline CDR1 and CDR2 sequences are MNHEY and SVGEGT. CDR3: CASSYSPVRWETQYF. CDR3 nucleotide sequence: TGTGCCAGCAGTTACTCCCCAGTTAGATGGGAGACCCAGTACTTC.

V is TRBV7-8 and J is TRBJ1-2; D is uncertain. CDR3 length: 14 residues. Germline V gene sequence: CDR1 SGHVS, CDR2 FQNEAQ. Trimming removed 0 bases from V and 6 bases from J, with 11 bases in between. The CDR3: CASSLASRRDGYTF. DNA for the CDR3: TGTGCCAGCAGCTTAGCGTCTCGTCGAGATGGCTACACCTTC.

This sequence joins TRBV3-1 (or the pseudogene TRBV3-2) and TRBJ2-5, with TRBD1 as a possible D gene (5 bases). The CDR3 extends over 17 amino acids. Germline V gene data show CDR1 as LGHDT and CDR2 as YNNKEL (reference sequence). V was pared by 1 base and J by 1 base, with 16 bases between. CDR3 DNA sequence: TGTGCCAGCAGCCAAGTCGATGAAACAGGTATCCAAGAGACCCAGTACTTC. The encoded protein is CASSQVDETGIQETQYF.

This clone was detected a few times. The chain couples TRBV5-6 to TRBJ2-2; D may be TRBD2 (6 bases). The CDR3 extends over 16 amino acids. Germline lookup yields CDR1 SGHDT and CDR2 YYEEEE. V lost 1 base to trimming and J lost 0 bases, with 10 bases between them. CDR3 sequence reads: CASSLWGTANTGELFF. For the CDR3, the DNA is TGTGCCAGCAGCTTGTGGGGGACTGCGAACACCGGGGAGCTGTTTTTT.

The V call is TRBV5-4, the J call TRBJ1-4, with 10 bases lining up with TRBD1. V lost 4 bases to trimming and J lost 1 base; unmatched junction nucleotides: 4. CDR1 and CDR2 from the germline V gene are SGHNT and YYREEE (reference sequence). The CDR3 covers 16 residues. This CDR3 reads CASSQRTGGTNEKLFF. DNA of the CDR3: TGTGCCAGCAGCCAAAGGACAGGGGGAACTAATGAAAAACTGTTTTTT.